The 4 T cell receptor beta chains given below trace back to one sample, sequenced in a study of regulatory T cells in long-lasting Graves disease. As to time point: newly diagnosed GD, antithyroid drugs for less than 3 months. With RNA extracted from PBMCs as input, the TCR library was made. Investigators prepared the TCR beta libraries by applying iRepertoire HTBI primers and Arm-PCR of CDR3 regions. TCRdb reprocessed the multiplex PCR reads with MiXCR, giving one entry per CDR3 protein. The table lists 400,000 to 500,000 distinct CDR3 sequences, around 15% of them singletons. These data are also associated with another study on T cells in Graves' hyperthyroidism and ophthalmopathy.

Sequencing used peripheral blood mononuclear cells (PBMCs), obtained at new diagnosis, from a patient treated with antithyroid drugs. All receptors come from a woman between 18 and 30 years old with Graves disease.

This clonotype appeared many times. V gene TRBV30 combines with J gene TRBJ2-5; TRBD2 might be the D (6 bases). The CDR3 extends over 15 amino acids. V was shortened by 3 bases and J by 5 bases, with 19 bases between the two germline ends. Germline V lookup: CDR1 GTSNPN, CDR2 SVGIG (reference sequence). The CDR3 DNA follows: TGTGCCTGGAGGGGCACCGGGAGTTTGATTGAGACCCAGTACTTC. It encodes CAWRGTGSLIETQYF.

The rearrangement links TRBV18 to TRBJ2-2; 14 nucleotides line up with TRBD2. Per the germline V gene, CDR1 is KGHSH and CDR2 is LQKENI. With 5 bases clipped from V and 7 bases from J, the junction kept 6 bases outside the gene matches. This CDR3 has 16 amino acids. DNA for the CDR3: TGTGCCAGCTCAGCCGGGACTAGCGGGGGTAGCGGGGAGCTGTTTTTT. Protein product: CASSAGTSGGSGELFF.

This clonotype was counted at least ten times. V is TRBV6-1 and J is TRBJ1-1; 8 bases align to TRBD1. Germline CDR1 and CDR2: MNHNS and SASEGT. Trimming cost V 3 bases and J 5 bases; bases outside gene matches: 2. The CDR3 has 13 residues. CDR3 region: CASSERDRTEAFF. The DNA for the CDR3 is TGTGCCAGCAGTGAGAGGGACAGGACTGAAGCTTTCTTT.

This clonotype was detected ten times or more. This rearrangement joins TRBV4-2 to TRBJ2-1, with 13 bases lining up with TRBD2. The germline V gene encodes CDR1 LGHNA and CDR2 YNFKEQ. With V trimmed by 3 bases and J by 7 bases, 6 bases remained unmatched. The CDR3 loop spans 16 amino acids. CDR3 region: CASSQQGLAGINEQFF. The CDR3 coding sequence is TGTGCCAGCAGCCAGCAGGGACTAGCGGGAATTAATGAGCAGTTCTTC.